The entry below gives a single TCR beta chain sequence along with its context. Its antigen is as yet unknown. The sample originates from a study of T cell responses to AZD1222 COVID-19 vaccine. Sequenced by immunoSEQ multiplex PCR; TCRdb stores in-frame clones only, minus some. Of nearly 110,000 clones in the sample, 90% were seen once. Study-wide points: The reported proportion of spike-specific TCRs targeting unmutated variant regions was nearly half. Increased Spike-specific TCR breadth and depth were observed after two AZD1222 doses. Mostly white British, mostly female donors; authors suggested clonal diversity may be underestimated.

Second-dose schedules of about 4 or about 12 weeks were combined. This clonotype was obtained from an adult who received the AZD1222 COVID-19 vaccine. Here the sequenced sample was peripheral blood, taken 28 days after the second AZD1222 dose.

CDR3 loop: CASREGTGLKFF. As DNA, the CDR3 is TGTGCCAGCAGAGAGGGGACAGGGTTAAAGTTCTTC. The genes are TRBV12-3 or TRBV12-4 and TRBJ2-1, with 9 bases identical to TRBD1. This CDR3 contains 12 residues. V gave up 6 bases and J gave up 14 bases; unmatched junction bases: 8.